These 23 T cell receptor beta chains came from one sample sequenced in a study of control samples from healthy donors and cancer patients (TCRdb year 2020). Receptor libraries were prepared by the immunoSEQ multiplex PCR assay. TCRdb took this table from immuneACCESS and kept in-frame rearrangements with V and J called. Such tables lack part of the clones; where checked against another copy, unresolved V genes explain under half of the gap, and the rest is unexplained. The sample data list roughly 170,000 clones, and around 88% of these were observed just once. The top ten constitute 4.9% of the sample. The sample was blood. The origin of the receptors is a woman in her 30s in good health.

There are a few counts of this clone. This chain uses TRBV30 with TRBJ2-7; D may be TRBD2 (5 bases). V was trimmed by 1 base and J by 2 bases, leaving 24 bases between them. The V gene's germline CDR1 is GTSNPN and CDR2 SVGIG (reference sequence). This CDR3 is built from 18 residues. In DNA form, the CDR3 reads TGTGCCTGGAGTGGGGAACGGCGGGCAGCCCGATTACCCTACGAGCAGTACGTC. Translating gives CAWSGERRAARLPYEQYV.

This chain connects TRBV2 to TRBJ2-3, with 10 positions matching TRBD1. CDR1 and CDR2 (germline): SNHLY, FYNNEI. J gave up 3 bases and V 6 bases, and 6 bases lay outside the gene matches. The CDR3 is 15 amino acids. CDR3 nucleotide sequence: TGTGCCAGCAGGTTGACAGGGGGCGTAACAGATACGCAGTATTTT. It codes for CASRLTGGVTDTQYF.

This clone was counted a few times. The same CDR3 also results from other DNA sequences found in this sample. CDR3 nucleotide sequence: TGTGCCAGCAGCAAAGAAAACCAAGAGACCCAGTACTTC. This sequence encodes CASSKENQETQYF. This rearrangement joins TRBV12-3 or TRBV12-4 to TRBJ2-5; D gene unclear. This CDR3 comprises 13 residues. V was cut by 6 bases and J by 0 bases, with 8 bases left in between.

The chain combines TRBV9 with TRBJ1-3, with D perhaps matching TRBD1 (5 bases). Trimming took 3 bases from V and 0 from J, leaving 7 bases between them. The length of the CDR3 is 14 residues. Germline V gives CDR1 SGDLS, CDR2 YYNGEE. For the CDR3, the DNA is TGTGCCAGCAGCGGGGGCCTCTCTGGAAACACCATATATTTT. This translates into CASSGGLSGNTIYF.

The gene calls are TRBV5-1 and TRBJ2-7, with TRBD1 identical over 11 bases. This CDR3 is 14 amino acids long. The junction had 1 base not matched to a gene; V was cut back by 2 bases and J by 3 bases. Germline assignment: CDR1 SGHRS and CDR2 YFSETQ. For the CDR3, the DNA is TGCGCCAGCAGCTTTGGGACAGGGGGCTACGAGCAGTACTTC. Translated, it gives CASSFGTGGYEQYF. The full variable domain, completed using reference TRBV5-1 and TRBJ2-7, is KAGVTQTPRYLIKTRGQQVTLSCSPISGHRSVSWYQQTPGQGLQFLFEYFSETQRNKGNFPGRFSGRQFSNSRSEMNVSTLELGDSALYLCASSFGTGGYEQYFGPGTRLTVT.

This clone was seen more than once but under ten times. The chain couples TRBV12-3 or TRBV12-4 to TRBJ1-1, with unresolved D. V lost 7 bases, J lost 8 bases, and 11 bases lay in between. The CDR3 is made up of 11 amino acids. The CDR3 coding sequence is TGTGCCAGCACGCCGGGTAAGGAAGCTTTCTTT. Translated, it gives CASTPGKEAFF.

The chain joins TRBV4-2 to TRBJ1-2; D is unclear. This CDR3 has 16 residues. Germline values: CDR1 LGHNA, CDR2 YNFKEQ. The V gene lost 0 bases and the J gene lost 4 bases, with 15 bases spanning the gap. CDR3 DNA: TGTGCCAGCAGCCAAGATCTTTCGCGAGTGGCCTATGGCTACACCTTC. It encodes CASSQDLSRVAYGYTF.

The V call is TRBV29-1, the J call TRBJ2-7; TRBD1 might be the D (5 bases). Germline values: CDR1 SQVTM, CDR2 ANQGSEA. The CDR3 length is 12 residues. The V end was cut by 2 bases, the J end by 5 bases, with 10 bases between. The CDR3 here is CSVERGLNEQYF. The CDR3 DNA is TGCAGCGTTGAAAGGGGTCTCAACGAGCAGTACTTC.

This clone was detected a few times. V gene TRBV27 combines with J gene TRBJ2-1; D is ambiguous. This CDR3 comprises 13 residues. Germline assignment: CDR1 MNHEY and CDR2 SMNVEV (reference sequence). The V gene lost 2 bases and the J gene lost 0 bases, with 2 bases spanning the gap. CDR3 region: CASSLVSYNEQFF. The CDR3 DNA follows: TGTGCCAGCAGTTTAGTCTCCTACAATGAGCAGTTCTTC.

J is TRBJ2-3 and V is TRBV6-6, with TRBD2 identical over 7 bases. CDR1 and CDR2 (germline): MNHNY, SVGAGI (reference sequence). V was pared by 3 bases and J by 5 bases, with 5 bases of the junction left unmatched. This CDR3 is 14 amino acids long. Here the CDR3 reads CASSYGPSGDTQYF. The CDR3 nucleotides read TGTGCCAGCAGTTATGGTCCTAGCGGAGATACGCAGTATTTT.

V usage is TRBV12-3 or TRBV12-4 and J usage is TRBJ1-5; D not resolved. Trimming pared 5 bases from V and 6 bases from J, leaving 11 bases between. The CDR3 is made up of 13 amino acids. The CDR3 here is CASSTSGIQPQHF. The CDR3 DNA reads TGTGCCAGCAGTACCTCGGGGATTCAGCCCCAGCATTTT.

This clone was detected once. The chain uses TRBV4-1 and TRBJ1-3, with D hard to call. V lost 6 bases, J lost 8 bases, and 14 bases lay in between. Germline CDR1 and CDR2: MGHRA and YSYEKL. This CDR3 has 13 amino acids. The CDR3 loop reads CASSPGGPDTIYF. The DNA of the CDR3 is TGCGCCAGCAGTCCTGGCGGCCCAGACACCATATATTTT.

The chain joins TRBV11-2 to TRBJ1-6; tentative D call: TRBD1 (5 bases). CDR1 is SGHAT, CDR2 FQNNGV, per germline. V was pared by 1 base and J by 9 bases, with 13 bases between. CDR3 size: 15 residues. The CDR3 DNA sequence: TGTGCCAGCAGCTTAGGAGGGGACCCAGGTTCACCCCTCCACTTT. Amino acids: CASSLGGDPGSPLHF.

The chain employs TRBV5-5 and TRBJ2-2; D not resolved. CDR1 SGHKS and CDR2 YYEKEE come from the germline V gene (reference sequence). The length of the CDR3 is 15 residues. Trimming removed 0 bases from V and 4 bases from J, with 10 bases in between. The CDR3 region is CASSLDGRATGELFF. The CDR3 region has the DNA TGTGCCAGCAGCTTGGATGGAAGAGCCACCGGGGAGCTGTTTTTT.

This chain joins TRBV5-6 and TRBJ2-7, with D possibly TRBD2 on 7 matching bases. Germline CDR1 and CDR2: SGHDT and YYEEEE. This CDR3 has 14 residues. V lost 3 bases, J lost 2 bases, and 12 bases lay in between. CDR3: CASSWGLAAYEQYV. Here the CDR3 DNA reads TGTGCCAGCAGCTGGGGGCTAGCGGCCTACGAGCAGTACGTC.

This clone was counted a single time. The chain recombines TRBV5-1 with TRBJ1-2; D unclear. The germline V and J ends were trimmed by 4 bases and 0 bases, with 13 bases remaining between them. Germline lookup yields CDR1 SGHRS and CDR2 YFSETQ. The CDR3 is made up of 15 amino acids. CDR3 residues: CASSPTSSSNYGYTF. CDR3 DNA sequence: TGCGCCAGCAGCCCGACTAGCTCATCTAACTATGGCTACACCTTC.

The CDR3 region has the DNA TGTGCCATCAGTGACAGACAAGAGACCCAGTACTTC. Translated, it gives CAISDRQETQYF. The chain recombines TRBV10-3 with TRBJ2-5; D gene uncertain. V lost 3 bases to trimming and J lost 2 bases, with 4 bases between them. CDR1 and CDR2 (germline): ENHRY, SYGVKD. The CDR3 covers 12 residues.

This clone appeared once. The chain joins TRBV4-2 to TRBJ2-1; TRBD2 matches at 10 bases. Looked up from germline, CDR1 is LGHNA and CDR2 is YNFKEQ. V shed 3 bases, J shed 4 bases, and the junction held 6 bases outside the gene matches. The length of the CDR3 is 16 residues. The CDR3 DNA follows: TGTGCCAGCAGCCAGACGAGCGGGAGGGCGTACAATGAGCAGTTCTTC. Translating it yields CASSQTSGRAYNEQFF.

The chain has TRBV2 and TRBJ2-7, with 8 bases matching TRBD1. The germline V gene encodes CDR1 SNHLY and CDR2 FYNNEI. With 2 bases clipped from V and 2 bases from J, the junction kept 5 bases outside the gene matches. CDR3 length: 15 amino acids. CDR3 bases: TGTGCCAGCAGTGAAATTAAGACAGGGGCCTACGAGCAGTACTTC. It translates to CASSEIKTGAYEQYF.

V is TRBV19 and J is TRBJ2-3, with D perhaps matching TRBD2 (6 bases). The length of the CDR3 is 15 residues. Trimming removed 6 bases at V and 1 base at J, with 14 bases between. In germline, CDR1 is LNHDA, CDR2 SQIVND (reference sequence). CDR3 DNA sequence: TGTGCCAGTAGGATCCGGGACTGGGGCACAGATACGCAGTATTTT. Translation: CASRIRDWGTDTQYF.

This sequence joins TRBV18 and TRBJ2-7; D is unresolved. Looked up from germline, CDR1 is KGHSH and CDR2 is LQKENI. V lost 6 bases and J 5 bases, leaving 17 bases between the germline ends. This CDR3 is 14 amino acids long. The CDR3: CASSVEYGRNEQYF. For the CDR3, the DNA is TGTGCCAGCTCCGTCGAATACGGACGGAACGAGCAGTACTTC. Complete variable domain (other parts from reference TRBV18 and TRBJ2-7): NAGVMQNPRHLVRRRGQEARLRCSPMKGHSHVYWYRQLPEEGLKFMVYLQKENIIDESGMPKERFSAEFPKEGPSILRIQQVVRGDSAAYFCASSVEYGRNEQYFGPGTRLTVT.

The rearrangement links TRBV6-2 or TRBV6-3 to TRBJ1-1; unclear D gene. The V gene lost 0 bases and the J gene lost 2 bases, with 10 bases spanning the gap. Germline CDR1 and CDR2: MNHEY and SVGEGT. The CDR3 totals 15 residues. The CDR3 protein is CASSYSSQSNTEAFF. Written as DNA, the CDR3 is TGTGCCAGCAGTTACTCGAGTCAGTCCAACACTGAAGCTTTCTTT.

The chain employs TRBV6-5 and TRBJ2-3; D is possibly TRBD2 (5 bases). V was cut by 5 bases and J by 2 bases, with 8 bases left in between. CDR1 and CDR2 (germline): MNHEY, SVGAGI. CDR3 length equals 13 residues. The CDR3 DNA is TGTGCCAGCAGTCTTCGGGACACAGATACGCAGTATTTT. It encodes CASSLRDTDTQYF.